This T cell receptor beta chain comes out of a study of cytotoxic CD8 clonotypes in ibrutinib-treated CLL. V lost 4 bases and J lost 2, with 10 bases in between. The CDR3 runs to 14 residues. Germline V gene sequence: CDR1 SGDLS, CDR2 YYNGEE. The data were produced by immunoSEQ multiplex PCR, yet TCRdb's version contains in-frame clones alone and is incomplete. The sample yields tens of thousands of clones, roughly 83% seen once. This TCR was recovered from a human donor with chronic lymphocytic leukemia. This specimen consisted of PBMCs, obtained after 24 months of ibrutinib treatment. The chain combines TRBV9 with TRBJ1-5; tentatively, D is TRBD1 (6 bases). CDR3 loop: CASSPNRGNQPQHF. The CDR3 DNA reads TGTGCCAGCAGCCCAAACAGGGGCAATCAGCCCCAGCATTTT.